The 12 T cell receptor beta chains reported below all come from one sample, sequenced in a study of Ad26.COV2.S vaccination and SARS-CoV-2 variants. Assay: immunoSEQ multiplex PCR; the TCRdb copy retains only in-frame clones and omits some. The table has some 400,000 clones, approximately 91% seen once. Treatment denoted: around 19 received Ad26.COV2.S at low or high dose, single or two shots; several received placebo; per-sample allocation not given. Sampling took place 63 days after the first vaccine or placebo injection. The sequencing used peripheral blood, collected in a trial of Ad26.COV2.S vaccine versus placebo. These receptors were obtained from a person aged 18-60 years who received the Ad26.COV2.S COVID-19 vaccine or a placebo.

About this clone itself: Its ends do not fully match the called genes, so a read error is possible. V usage is TRBV7-2 and J usage is TRBJ2-3, with D possibly called TRBD1 or TRBD2 (6 bases each). This CDR3 region has 17 residues. The V gene's germline CDR1 is SGHTA and CDR2 FQGNSA. The CDR3 DNA reads TGTGCCAGCAGCATAGCGGTGGCAGGGGTTAGCACAGATACGCAGTATTTT. Its protein is CASSIAVAGVSTDTQYF.

V gene TRBV19 combines with J gene TRBJ2-3; TRBD1 matches at 10 bases. CDR1 LNHDA and CDR2 SQIVND come from the germline V gene (reference sequence). V lost 5 bases to trimming and J lost 4 bases; unmatched junction nucleotides: 3. The CDR3 has 14 residues. DNA of the CDR3: TGTGCCAGTAGTGGGACAGGGGTCGCAGATACGCAGTATTTT. This sequence encodes CASSGTGVADTQYF.

A few counts support this clone. The chain recombines TRBV4-2 with TRBJ2-1; 7 bases are a match to TRBD2. The V gene end was trimmed by 0 bases and the J gene end by 9 bases; junction bases not matched to a gene: 2. CDR3 length equals 13 residues. CDR1 LGHNA and CDR2 YNFKEQ come from the germline V gene. The CDR3 reads CASSQDWGGEQFF. The CDR3 nucleotides are TGTGCCAGCAGCCAAGACTGGGGGGGTGAGCAGTTCTTC.

The V call is TRBV29-1, the J call TRBJ2-1; the match to TRBD2 covers 11 bases. The J segment lost 9 bases and the V segment lost 0 bases, leaving 7 bases of the junction unmatched. The CDR3 consists of 15 residues. The germline V gene has CDR1 SQVTM and CDR2 ANQGSEA. CDR3 in amino acids: CSVEDPASGRREQFF. CDR3 DNA sequence: TGCAGCGTTGAAGATCCGGCTAGCGGGAGGCGTGAGCAGTTCTTC.

The chain employs TRBV12-3 or TRBV12-4 and TRBJ2-1, with TRBD2 as a possible D gene (6 bases). This CDR3 has 13 residues. Trimming cost V 3 bases and J 7 bases, with 10 bases left between them. The CDR3 DNA sequence: TGTGCCAGCAGTTTCTTGCGGGATAATGAGCAGTTCTTC. Its protein is CASSFLRDNEQFF.

This CDR3 is CASSPLGEGVGLRTEAFF. Here the CDR3 DNA reads TGTGCCAGCTCACCACTGGGGGAGGGCGTGGGTTTGAGAACTGAAGCTTTCTTT. This chain uses TRBV18 with TRBJ1-1, with a possible D match to TRBD1 (5 bases). The V and J ends lost 1 base and 5 bases respectively, with 23 bases between them. CDR3 length equals 18 residues. Germline V gives CDR1 KGHSH, CDR2 LQKENI. Together with reference TRBV18 and TRBJ1-1, the CDR3 gives the full variable domain: NAGVMQNPRHLVRRRGQEARLRCSPMKGHSHVYWYRQLPEEGLKFMVYLQKENIIDESGMPKERFSAEFPKEGPSILRIQQVVRGDSAAYFCASSPLGEGVGLRTEAFFGQGTRLTVV.

Here the CDR3 reads CAISEPEGNTGELFF. CDR3 coding DNA: TGTGCCATCAGTGAGCCGGAGGGGAATACCGGGGAGCTGTTTTTT. This chain uses TRBV10-3 with TRBJ2-2; TRBD2 might be the D (6 bases). V dropped 2 bases and J dropped 5 bases, with 12 bases sitting between them. Germline-derived CDR1 and CDR2 are ENHRY and SYGVKD. The CDR3 is 15 amino acids.

The chain joins TRBV2 to TRBJ1-4; D might be TRBD1 (5 bases). The CDR3 sequence is 15 residues long. Germline V gene lookup returns CDR1 SNHLY and CDR2 FYNNEI. Trimming left V 2 bases short and J 5 bases short, with 12 bases between. CDR3 amino acids: CASSEYRGRNEKLFF. The CDR3 DNA reads TGTGCCAGCAGTGAATATAGGGGAAGGAATGAAAAACTGTTTTTT. Full variable domain (rest looked up from reference TRBV2 and TRBJ1-4): EPEVTQTPSHQVTQMGQEVILRCVPISNHLYFYWYRQILGQKVEFLVSFYNNEISEKSEIFDDQFSVERPDGSNFTLKIRSTKLEDSAMYFCASSEYRGRNEKLFFGSGTQLSVL.

The rearrangement uses TRBV13 and TRBJ1-3; possible D gene TRBD1, 6 bases. There are 13 residues in the CDR3. The germline gives CDR1 PRHDT, CDR2 FYEKMQ (reference sequence). V lost 10 bases and J 1 base, leaving 11 bases between the germline ends. The CDR3 sequence is CATEGGSGNTIYF. The CDR3 DNA follows: TGTGCCACCGAAGGGGGATCTGGAAACACCATATATTTT. Looking up the rest from reference TRBV13 and TRBJ1-3 gives the full variable domain: AAGVIQSPRHLIKEKRETATLKCYPIPRHDTVYWYQQGPGQDPQFLISFYEKMQSDKGSIPDRFSAQQFSDYHSELNMSSLELGDSALYFCATEGGSGNTIYFGEGSWLTVV.

J is TRBJ2-3 and V is TRBV7-9; 9 nucleotides align to TRBD2. After removal of 2 bases from V and 4 bases from J, the junction contained 7 bases not matched to a gene. Germline-derived CDR1 and CDR2 are SEHNR and FQNEAQ (reference sequence). The CDR3 has 16 amino acids. The chain's CDR3 is CASSLLVAGAADTQYF. The CDR3 bases are TGTGCCAGCAGCTTATTGGTAGCGGGAGCGGCAGATACGCAGTATTTT.

The genes are TRBV7-9 and TRBJ2-1; a possible D gene is TRBD1 (6 bases). This CDR3 has 15 residues. V shed 5 bases and J shed 7 bases, with 18 bases lying between them. In germline, CDR1 is SEHNR, CDR2 FQNEAQ (reference sequence). The DNA of the CDR3 is TGTGCCAGCAGCATTCCAGGGGCTCATGGAAATGAGCAGTTCTTC. Protein sequence: CASSIPGAHGNEQFF.

This clone was seen a handful of times. The V call is TRBV10-3, the J call TRBJ1-1, with D possibly TRBD1 on 5 matching bases. The germline gives CDR1 ENHRY, CDR2 SYGVKD. The CDR3 is 15 amino acids. The V end lost 3 bases, the J end lost 4 bases, and 15 bases lay between the germline ends. The CDR3 DNA is TGTGCCATCAGTGACGCTAAAAGGGGTGGCACTGAAGCTTTCTTT. As protein: CAISDAKRGGTEAFF.